This T cell receptor (beta chain) stems from a study of Tregs in tolerant kidney transplant recipients. The nonmyeloablative bone marrow transplants came from related graft donors, with transient mixed chimerism. The repertoire was sequenced with immunoSEQ multiplex PCR; TCRdb's copy has only in-frame clones and lacks some. This repertoire includes some 25,000 clones. The receptor's source is a human patient who received a combined kidney and bone marrow transplant. Some T cells here may be from the graft donor. This material consisted of CD4+ T cells from blood (PBMCs), taken 6 months after the transplant.

The CDR3 DNA, read in part, is TGTGCCAGCAGGCCAGGGGCTAGCGGGGGAAGGACAGATACG. As protein: CASRPGASGGRTDT. The whole CDR3 protein is CASRPGASGGRTDTQYF. The chain couples TRBV2 to TRBJ2-3; 10 bases are shared with TRBD2. The read falls 3 residues short of the CDR3 end, and the missing part is taken from the germline J gene. The CDR3 runs 17 residues. V gave up 6 bases and J gave up 3 bases; unmatched junction bases: 12. The germline gives CDR1 SNHLY, CDR2 FYNNEI.